This T cell receptor (beta chain) emerged from a study of OX40 agonist ivuxolimab in advanced cancers. Method: immunoSEQ multiplex PCR; TCRdb's copy keeps in-frame clones and lacks some. The table has 65,000 to 85,000 clones, roughly 92% seen once; the top ten hold about 0.6%. Samples were taken at baseline and on day 1 of cycles 4 and 7. Trimming took 6 bases from V and 2 from J; bases not matched to a gene: 19. This CDR3 comprises 19 residues. Germline assignment: CDR1 SGHNT and CDR2 YYREEE (reference sequence). Specimen: CD4+ or CD8+ T cells sorted from blood, collected in a trial of the OX40 agonist ivuxolimab. This chain uses TRBV5-4 with TRBJ2-3; 9 nucleotides align to TRBD2. This TCR was sampled from an adult with an advanced solid tumor such as melanoma, head and neck, liver or kidney cancer. The DNA of the CDR3 is TGTGCCAGCAAGAGGCGGGGGGGGAAAGAACACGATATCACAGATACGCAGTATTTT. This gives the protein CASKRRGGKEHDITDTQYF.